What follows are 15 T cell receptor beta chains derived from one specimen sequenced in a study of blood T cells in healthy people across ages. The second PCR ran 7 to 11 cycles with a sample-barcoded 5' primer and J-beta primers. TCRdb redid the calling of the 5' RACE reads with MiXCR, one entry per CDR3 protein. Of approximately 680,000 distinct CDR3 sequences listed, approximately 31% are singletons. The sample comprised blood. Receptors originate from a woman aged 80 or over in good health.

This clonotype has a count of ten or more. This CDR3 is CASSLEVGQHTF. The DNA of the CDR3 is TGTGCCAGCAGCTTGGAGGTAGGGCAGCACACCTTC. The chain carries TRBV5-4 and TRBJ1-2; no clear D. The V gene lost 0 bases and the J gene lost 12 bases, with 12 bases spanning the gap. Germline lookup yields CDR1 SGHNT and CDR2 YYREEE (reference sequence). CDR3 length: 12 amino acids. Drawing the rest from reference TRBV5-4 and TRBJ1-2, the complete variable domain is ETGVTQSPTHLIKTRGQQVTLRCSSQSGHNTVSWYQQALGQGPQFIFQYYREEENGRGNFPPRFSGLQFPNYSSELNVNALELDDSALYLCASSLEVGQHTFGSGTRLTVV.

This clonotype was counted ten times or more. This clone may be a read error of a much larger clone one base away. The chain couples TRBV7-6 to TRBJ2-6, with a weak D call TRBD1 (5 bases). CDR3 length equals 16 residues. Germline CDR1 SGHVS, CDR2 FNYEAQ. The CDR3 spells CASSPTRLSGANVRTF. DNA of the CDR3: TGTGCCAGCAGCCCGACGCGCCTCTCTGGGGCCAACGTCCGGACTTTC.

This rearrangement joins TRBV6-5 to TRBJ2-7; D possibly corresponds to TRBD2 (6 bases). CDR1 is MNHEY and CDR2 is SVGAGI in the germline V gene. Trimming left V 2 bases short and J 2 bases short, with 13 bases between. CDR3 length equals 15 residues. The CDR3 DNA follows: TGTGCCAGCAGTTACCAAAAGGAGGGACCCTACGAGCAGTACTTC. Protein sequence: CASSYQKEGPYEQYF.

V gene TRBV7-8 combines with J gene TRBJ2-7, with 7 bases that match TRBD2. CDR1 is SGHVS and CDR2 is FQNEAQ in the germline V gene. The trim removed 1 base at V and 2 bases at J, leaving 17 bases unmatched. The CDR3 extends over 19 amino acids. The CDR3 loop reads CASSLEAVPGGGYPYEQYF. The CDR3 DNA follows: TGTGCCAGCAGCTTAGAGGCGGTACCCGGCGGGGGTTATCCCTACGAGCAGTACTTC.

This clonotype was counted ten times or more. This chain links TRBV7-8 with TRBJ2-3; TRBD2 agrees at 15 bases. The CDR3 covers 16 residues. Per the germline V gene, CDR1 is SGHVS and CDR2 is FQNEAQ. V was clipped by 5 bases and J by 5 bases; unmatched bases: 5. The CDR3 sequence: CASSPWTSGGGDTQYF. Written as DNA, the CDR3 is TGTGCCAGCAGCCCATGGACTAGCGGGGGGGGAGATACGCAGTATTTT. The entire variable domain, with the rest obtained from reference TRBV7-8 and TRBJ2-3, is as follows: GAGVSQSPRYKVAKRGQDVALRCDPISGHVSLFWYQQALGQGPEFLTYFQNEAQLDKSGLPSDRFFAERPEGSVSTLKIQRTQQEDSAVYLCASSPWTSGGGDTQYFGPGTRLTVL.

This clonotype was seen many times. The V gene is TRBV5-1, the J gene TRBJ2-7; 7 bases match TRBD1. CDR3 length: 15 residues. CDR1 is SGHRS and CDR2 is YFSETQ in the germline V gene. With 1 base clipped from V and 3 bases from J, the junction kept 7 bases outside the gene matches. The CDR3 is CASSLRPGQIYEQYF. CDR3 bases: TGCGCCAGCAGCTTGCGGCCGGGACAGATCTACGAGCAGTACTTC.

This clonotype was counted at least ten times. This chain uses TRBV30 with TRBJ2-6; no clear D gene. This CDR3 contains 16 residues. Between the trimmed V and J ends, which lost 4 bases and 2 bases, there was a span of 15 bases. Germline CDR1 GTSNPN, CDR2 SVGIG (reference sequence). CDR3 bases: TGTGCCTGGATGGATCCGGGCCGCGCTGGGGCCAACGTCCTGACTTTC. The encoded protein is CAWMDPGRAGANVLTF.

This clonotype turned up a few times. The rearrangement links TRBV3-1 to TRBJ2-7; 9 bases map to TRBD2. Germline CDR1 reads LGHDT; CDR2 reads YNNKEL (reference sequence). With 5 bases clipped from V and 5 bases from J, the junction kept 13 bases outside the gene matches. The CDR3 extends over 16 amino acids. CDR3: CASSAPSASGVNEQYF. The DNA of the CDR3 is TGTGCCAGCAGCGCCCCTTCGGCTAGCGGGGTTAACGAGCAGTACTTC.

V is TRBV30 and J is TRBJ1-4; D possibly corresponds to TRBD1 (6 bases). The CDR3 runs 13 residues. Per the germline V gene, CDR1 is GTSNPN and CDR2 is SVGIG (reference sequence). V was pared by 2 bases and J by 8 bases, with 12 bases between. In DNA form, the CDR3 reads TGTGCCTGGAGTTCAGGGGTTAGCGAAAAACTGTTTTTT. Translated, it gives CAWSSGVSEKLFF.

The V gene is TRBV6-1, the J gene TRBJ1-1; tentatively, D is TRBD1 (5 bases). Trimming took 3 bases from V and 3 from J, leaving 17 bases between them. The germline V gene has CDR1 MNHNS and CDR2 SASEGT. This CDR3 comprises 16 residues. CDR3 bases: TGTGCCAGCAGTGATGAAGTCGGCCCCAGGGACACTGAAGCTTTCTTT. Its translation: CASSDEVGPRDTEAFF.

A few counts support this clonotype. The CDR3 coding sequence is TGCGCCAGCAGCCTGGACGGGGAAGGGTCAGATACGCAGTATTTT. This gives the protein CASSLDGEGSDTQYF. The rearrangement joins TRBV5-1 to TRBJ2-3, with a weak D call TRBD2 (5 bases). The CDR3 contains 15 residues. Trimming removed 4 bases from V and 4 bases from J, with 16 bases in between. Germline assignment: CDR1 SGHRS and CDR2 YFSETQ. Full variable domain (outside the CDR3, taken from reference TRBV5-1 and TRBJ2-3): KAGVTQTPRYLIKTRGQQVTLSCSPISGHRSVSWYQQTPGQGLQFLFEYFSETQRNKGNFPGRFSGRQFSNSRSEMNVSTLELGDSALYLCASSLDGEGSDTQYFGPGTRLTVL.

On this clonotype itself: The junction and the germline gene differ at one end; a read error may be behind it. The chain has TRBV25-1 and TRBJ2-7, with D unresolved. Germline V gene sequence: CDR1 MGHDK, CDR2 SYGVNS. The CDR3 is made up of 15 amino acids. As DNA, the CDR3 is TGTGTCAGCAGCCAATCTGGGATGAACCTCCACGAGCAGTACTTC. Its protein is CVSSQSGMNLHEQYF.

Remarks on this clonotype: One base away lies a much larger clone, so this may be a sequencing read error. This chain connects TRBV12-3 or TRBV12-4 to TRBJ1-2, with D unclear. The CDR3 is 12 residues long. With 3 bases removed from V and 5 bases from J, the gap between germline ends came to 7 bases. The CDR3 nucleotides read TGTGCCAGCAGTTTTCGTAGGTATGGCTACACCTTC. Translating it yields CASSFRRYGYTF.

This clonotype was counted ten times or more. The chain recombines TRBV27 with TRBJ1-2, with D unclear. Germline values: CDR1 MNHEY, CDR2 SMNVEV (reference sequence). V lost 6 bases to trimming and J lost 2 bases, with 13 bases between them. The CDR3 totals 14 residues. DNA of the CDR3: TGTGCCAGCAGGCCAGTACCCTCCAACTATGGCTACACCTTC. Translated, it gives CASRPVPSNYGYTF.

This clonotype has just a few counts. The J gene is TRBJ1-1, the V gene TRBV3-1; weak D call: TRBD1 (5 bases). In germline, CDR1 is LGHDT, CDR2 YNNKEL (reference sequence). CDR3 length equals 16 residues. The ends were cut back, 6 bases at V and 3 bases at J, with 20 bases in the middle. The CDR3 DNA reads as TGTGCCAGCAGACCTGGACACGGATTCCCTTACACTGAAGCTTTCTTT. It translates to CASRPGHGFPYTEAFF.